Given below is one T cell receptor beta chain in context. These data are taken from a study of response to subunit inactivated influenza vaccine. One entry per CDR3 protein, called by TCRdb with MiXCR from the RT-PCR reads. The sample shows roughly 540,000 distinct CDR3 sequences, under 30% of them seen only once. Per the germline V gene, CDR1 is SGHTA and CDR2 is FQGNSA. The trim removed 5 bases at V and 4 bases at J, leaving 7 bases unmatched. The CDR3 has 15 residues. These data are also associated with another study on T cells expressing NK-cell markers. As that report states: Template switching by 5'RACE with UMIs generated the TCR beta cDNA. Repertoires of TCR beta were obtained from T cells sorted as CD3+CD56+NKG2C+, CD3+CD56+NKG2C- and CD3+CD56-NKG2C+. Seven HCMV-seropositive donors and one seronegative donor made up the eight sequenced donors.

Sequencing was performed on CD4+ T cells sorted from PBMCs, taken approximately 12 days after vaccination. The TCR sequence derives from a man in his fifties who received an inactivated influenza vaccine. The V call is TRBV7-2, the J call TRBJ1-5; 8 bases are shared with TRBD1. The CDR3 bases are TGTGCCAGCAGCCCCAACGGACAGGGAAATCAGCCCCAGCATTTT. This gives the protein CASSPNGQGNQPQHF.